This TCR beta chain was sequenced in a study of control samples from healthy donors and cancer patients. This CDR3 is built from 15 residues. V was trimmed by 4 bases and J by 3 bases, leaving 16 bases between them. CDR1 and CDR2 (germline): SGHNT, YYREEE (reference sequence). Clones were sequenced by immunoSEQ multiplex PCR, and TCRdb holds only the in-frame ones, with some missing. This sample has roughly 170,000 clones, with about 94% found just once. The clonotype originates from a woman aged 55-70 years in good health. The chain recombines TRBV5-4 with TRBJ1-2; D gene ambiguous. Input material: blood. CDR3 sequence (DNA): TGTGCCAGCAGCCCCCTAGGCGAGGGCTACTATGGCTACACCTTC. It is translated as CASSPLGEGYYGYTF.